Shown below are 27 T cell receptor beta chains from a single sample sequenced in a study of post-analysis software for immune sequencing data. Study-level results: A few TRBV segments appeared more often in patients than in controls, and TRBV5-6, TRBV5-1 and TRBV20-1 were among these.

Libraries were made from TCR beta cDNA, and they carried unique molecular identifiers. TCRdb re-derived calls from the PCR reads in MiXCR, one entry per CDR3 protein. Among 150,000 to 200,000 distinct CDR3 sequences listed, 30% were seen once. Their target antigens are unknown. The sequenced material came from blood. Receptors were obtained from a girl aged 10 to 17 with multiple sclerosis.

This clonotype was seen ten or more times. This sequence joins TRBV7-3 and TRBJ1-2; a possible D gene is TRBD1 (6 bases). The V gene lost 3 bases and the J gene lost 4 bases, with 9 bases spanning the gap. This CDR3 region has 13 residues. CDR1 is SGHTA, CDR2 FQGTGA, per germline. The CDR3 DNA is TGTGCCAGCAGCTTGGACAGAGGCTATGGCTACACCTTC. Translating gives CASSLDRGYGYTF.

The rearrangement links TRBV20-1 to TRBJ1-5; D gene unclear. The germline gives CDR1 DFQATT, CDR2 SNEGSKA (reference sequence). V was clipped by 0 bases and J by 4 bases, with 16 bases between them. CDR3 size: 16 residues. The CDR3 here is CSARDKSAAINQPQHF. The CDR3 region has the DNA TGCAGTGCTAGAGATAAGTCGGCAGCAATAAATCAGCCCCAGCATTTT.

This clonotype was detected many times. The chain is built from TRBV11-2 and TRBJ2-1; the match to TRBD2 covers 10 bases. This CDR3 is 15 amino acids long. The germline gives CDR1 SGHAT, CDR2 FQNNGV. After removal of 1 base from V and 9 bases from J, the junction contained 6 bases not matched to a gene. The CDR3 nucleotides are TGTGCCAGCAGCTTAGCCTCTAGCGGGAGAGGTGAGCAGTTCTTC. It codes for CASSLASSGRGEQFF. The full variable domain, rest sourced from reference TRBV11-2 and TRBJ2-1, is EAGVAQSPRYKIIEKRQSVAFWCNPISGHATLYWYQQILGQGPKLLIQFQNNGVVDDSQLPKDRFSAERLKGVDSTLKIQPAKLEDSAVYLCASSLASSGRGEQFFGPGTRLTVL.

The CDR3 loop reads CASSWVGSRMDTQYF. CDR3 bases: TGTGCCAGCAGTTGGGTTGGTAGCCGGATGGATACGCAGTATTTT. The chain combines TRBV12-3 or TRBV12-4 with TRBJ2-3; the D is unclear. V was shortened by 4 bases and J by 6 bases, with 17 bases between the two germline ends. CDR3 length: 15 residues.

As concerns this clonotype: A clone one base away is much larger, so this may be a read error. The chain carries TRBV20-1 and TRBJ1-2; unclear D gene. Germline assignment: CDR1 DFQATT and CDR2 SNEGSKA (reference sequence). The ends were cut back, 5 bases at V and 5 bases at J, with 12 bases in the middle. The CDR3 is made up of 12 amino acids. CDR3 coding DNA: TGCAGTGCTGCGCTAGCTTCTTATGGCTACACCTTC. Translating it yields CSAALASYGYTF.

For this clonotype: The junction does not match germline at one end; this may be a read error. The chain has TRBV10-3 and TRBJ2-3; 10 nucleotides agree with TRBD1. The CDR3 extends over 15 amino acids. CDR1 ENHRY and CDR2 SYGVKD come from the germline V gene. The CDR3 nucleotides are TGTGCCATCAGTTCCGGGACAGGGGTTGCAGATATGCAGTATTTT. This gives the protein CAISSGTGVADMQYF.

This clonotype was detected many times. The chain has TRBV28 and TRBJ1-4; D is possibly TRBD1 (6 bases). The V gene lost 4 bases and the J gene lost 8 bases, with 17 bases spanning the gap. The germline CDR1 and CDR2 sequences are MDHEN and SYDVKM. The CDR3 contains 15 residues. The CDR3 spells CASSWITGWEEKLFF. CDR3 bases: TGTGCCAGCAGTTGGATAACAGGGTGGGAGGAAAAACTGTTTTTT.

V usage is TRBV3-1 and J usage is TRBJ2-3, with TRBD2 matching over 10 bases. CDR3 length equals 18 residues. Germline V gene data show CDR1 as LGHDT and CDR2 as YNNKEL (reference sequence). V trimming: 2 bases; J trimming: 2 bases; junction bases outside the gene matches: 10. CDR3 protein: CASSQTLPLAGPTDTQYF. CDR3 bases: TGTGCCAGCAGCCAAACATTGCCACTAGCGGGACCCACAGATACGCAGTATTTT.

This chain connects TRBV7-8 to TRBJ1-5; TRBD1 agrees at 8 bases. CDR1 and CDR2 (germline): SGHVS, FQNEAQ. V gave up 5 bases and J gave up 9 bases; unmatched junction bases: 12. The CDR3 has 15 amino acids. Written as DNA, the CDR3 is TGTGCCAGCAGCACCGGGACAGGAGGAGGTGTGCCCCAGCATTTT. This codes for CASSTGTGGGVPQHF.

The chain joins TRBV11-2 to TRBJ2-7, with D unclear. V lost 1 base and J lost 2, with 9 bases in between. Germline V gene data show CDR1 as SGHAT and CDR2 as FQNNGV. The CDR3 is 14 residues long. CDR3 bases: TGTGCCAGCAGCTTAGCCAGGTCAACCTACGAGCAGTACTTC. Amino acids: CASSLARSTYEQYF.

Concerning this clonotype: Since a much larger clone is just one base distant, this may be a read error. Because the CDR3's place on the DNA is in doubt, the DNA is left out and the CDR3 is given as listed by TCRdb. The V and J genes are TRBV7-3 and TRBJ2-1; the table calls TRBD1, which could not be checked here. The CDR3 region is 15 residues in length, termini included. Germline V CDR1 and CDR2: SGHTA, FQGTGA. CDR3 protein: CASSLRVGQGNEQVF.

Worth noting for this clonotype: This may arise from a read error, as a much more abundant clone is one base away. The chain links TRBV5-1 to TRBJ2-7; D perhaps matches TRBD2 (6 bases). The CDR3 is 14 residues long. Looked up from germline, CDR1 is SGHRS and CDR2 is YFSETQ. The CDR3 spells CASSTRDFGYERYF. Written as DNA, the CDR3 is TGCGCCAGCAGCACACGGGACTTTGGCTACGAGCGGTACTTC.

The chain is built from TRBV19 and TRBJ1-5, with unresolved D. The CDR3 consists of 12 residues. Germline V gene data show CDR1 as LNHDA and CDR2 as SQIVND (reference sequence). The V and J ends lost 4 bases and 7 bases respectively, with 8 bases between them. Here the CDR3 DNA reads TGTGCCAGTAGTACCCAGAACCAGCCCCAGCATTTT. It translates to CASSTQNQPQHF. Based on the CDR3 plus reference TRBV19 and TRBJ1-5, the full variable domain is DGGITQSPKYLFRKEGQNVTLSCEQNLNHDAMYWYRQDPGQGLRLIYYSQIVNDFQKGDIAEGYSVSREKKESFPLTVTSAQKNPTAFYLCASSTQNQPQHFGDGTRLSIL.

This clonotype was counted a few times. The rearrangement links TRBV6-5 to TRBJ2-2, with D possibly TRBD2 on 5 matching bases. The germline V gene has CDR1 MNHEY and CDR2 SVGAGI. This CDR3 has 12 residues. V lost 6 bases, J lost 9 bases, and 11 bases lay in between. CDR3 region: CASSPGGRELFF. CDR3 DNA: TGTGCCAGCAGCCCCGGAGGCCGGGAGCTGTTTTTT.

Ten or more counts support this clonotype. This rearrangement joins TRBV29-1 to TRBJ1-1, with 10 bases lining up with TRBD1. The CDR3 is made up of 14 amino acids. With V trimmed by 8 bases and J by 5 bases, 11 bases remained unmatched. The germline V gene has CDR1 SQVTM and CDR2 ANQGSEA. CDR3 residues: CSTLTGGANTEAFF. The CDR3 region has the DNA TGCAGCACCCTGACAGGGGGCGCGAATACTGAAGCTTTCTTT. Based on the CDR3 plus reference TRBV29-1 and TRBJ1-1, the full variable domain is SAVISQKPSRDICQRGTSLTIQCQVDSQVTMMFWYRQQPGQSLTLIATANQGSEATYESGFVIDKFPISRPNLTFSTLTVSNMSPEDSSIYLCSTLTGGANTEAFFGQGTRLTVV.

A few counts support this clonotype. This chain joins TRBV7-9 and TRBJ1-1; a weak D match, TRBD1 (6 bases). Germline CDR1 and CDR2: SEHNR and FQNEAQ (reference sequence). The CDR3 covers 15 residues. Trimming shortened V by 4 bases and J by 1 base, and 13 bases separated the two germline ends. The CDR3 nucleotides read TGTGCCAGCAGCTCCATACAGGGATGGAACACTGAAGCTTTCTTT. The encoded protein is CASSSIQGWNTEAFF.

This clonotype was seen more than once but under ten times. The J gene is TRBJ2-6, the V gene TRBV20-1; no definite D call. Between the trimmed V and J ends, which lost 1 base and 2 bases, there was a span of 9 bases. This CDR3 is built from 15 residues. The germline V gene encodes CDR1 DFQATT and CDR2 SNEGSKA (reference sequence). The CDR3 loop is CSARANSPGANVLTF. The DNA of the CDR3 is TGCAGTGCTAGAGCGAATAGCCCTGGGGCCAACGTCCTGACTTTC.

The rearrangement links TRBV5-1 to TRBJ1-1, with D hard to call. The CDR3 is 16 amino acids. Germline CDR1 is SGHRS and CDR2 is YFSETQ. V was trimmed by 4 bases and J by 3 bases, leaving 19 bases between them. The CDR3 spells CASSPTSHLSDTEAFF. The CDR3 bases are TGCGCCAGCAGCCCCACAAGCCATCTAAGCGACACTGAAGCTTTCTTT.

The sample holds a few counts of this clonotype. V and J are TRBV7-9 and TRBJ1-1, with a possible D match to TRBD1 (6 bases). Germline CDR1 and CDR2: SEHNR and FQNEAQ (reference sequence). The CDR3 covers 15 residues. Trimming cost V 3 bases and J 5 bases, with 16 bases left between them. The CDR3 DNA is TGTGCCAGCAGCTTTTGGAAGGGGGGCGGTACTGAAGCTTTCTTT. This sequence encodes CASSFWKGGGTEAFF.

The chain carries TRBV5-1 and TRBJ2-3, with D perhaps TRBD2 (7 bases). Per germline, CDR1 SGHRS and CDR2 YFSETQ. CDR3 length equals 16 residues. The V end was cut by 9 bases, the J end by 0 bases, with 20 bases between. Written as DNA, the CDR3 is TGCGCCACCCGGGGGGCCCCAGGGCTGAGCACAGATACGCAGTATTTT. This codes for CATRGAPGLSTDTQYF.

The chain uses TRBV7-7 and TRBJ2-5; TRBD2 might be the D (7 bases). V was shortened by 5 bases and J by 3 bases, with 16 bases between the two germline ends. The germline gives CDR1 SSHAT, CDR2 FNYEAQ (reference sequence). The CDR3 has 15 residues. The CDR3 spells CASSRGRGLEETQYF. The CDR3 DNA reads TGTGCCAGCAGCCGTGGGCGGGGGCTAGAAGAGACCCAGTACTTC.

With regard to this clonotype: Compared with germline, one end of the junction differs, possibly owing to a read error. The rearrangement links TRBV7-2 to TRBJ1-4; D call uncertain. The CDR3 extends over 14 amino acids. CDR1 SGHTA and CDR2 FQGNSA come from the germline V gene. CDR3 sequence (DNA): TGTGTCAGCAGCTTAGGCCTATCTAATGAAAAACTGTTTTTT. It translates to CVSSLGLSNEKLFF. Full variable domain (missing parts from reference TRBV7-2 and TRBJ1-4): GAGVSQSPSNKVTEKGKDVELRCDPISGHTALYWYRQSLGQGLEFLIYFQGNSAPDKSGLPSDRFSAERTGGSVSTLTIQRTQQEDSAVYLCVSSLGLSNEKLFFGSGTQLSVL.

Note on this clonotype: A much larger clone differs by one base, so this may be a read error. The genes are TRBV20-1 and TRBJ2-3, with 9 bases that match TRBD2. The CDR3 has 16 residues. CDR1 is DFQATT, CDR2 SNEGSKA, per germline (reference sequence). The CDR3 nucleotides are TGCAGTGCCCCAGCGGGAGGTCCCACACACACAAATACGCAGTATTTT. This encodes CSAPAGGPTHTNTQYF.

The chain joins TRBV11-2 to TRBJ2-7; D gene unclear. This CDR3 is 16 amino acids long. Germline V gene sequence: CDR1 SGHAT, CDR2 FQNNGV. Trimming shortened V by 1 base and J by 3 bases, and 16 bases separated the two germline ends. DNA of the CDR3: TGTGCCAGCAGCTTAGCATCATCACCCCGATACTACGAGCAGTACTTC. It encodes CASSLASSPRYYEQYF.

The V gene is TRBV15, the J gene TRBJ2-6; TRBD2 matches 10 bases. The CDR3 sequence is 19 residues long. V trimming: 1 base; J trimming: 2 bases; junction bases outside the gene matches: 8. Germline V gene sequence: CDR1 LNHNV, CDR2 YYDKDF (reference sequence). CDR3: CATSRVYPSGGPGANVLTF. The CDR3 coding sequence is TGTGCCACCAGCAGAGTCTATCCTAGCGGGGGTCCTGGGGCCAACGTCCTGACTTTC. The variable domain in full, with the rest retrieved from reference TRBV15 and TRBJ2-6, is DAMVIQNPRYQVTQFGKPVTLSCSQTLNHNVMYWYQQKSSQAPKLLFHYYDKDFNNEADTPDNFQSRRPNTSFCFLDIRSPGLGDTAMYLCATSRVYPSGGPGANVLTFGAGSRLTVL.

The table lists this clonotype with many counts. This chain joins TRBV3-1 and TRBJ1-5; perhaps TRBD1 as D (5 bases). There are 14 residues in the CDR3. Trimming left V 3 bases short and J 2 bases short, with 8 bases between. Germline assignment: CDR1 LGHDT and CDR2 YNNKEL (reference sequence). CDR3 bases: TGTGCCAGCAGCCAGGGGGAAGGCAATCAGCCCCAGCATTTT. It yields the protein CASSQGEGNQPQHF.

On this clonotype itself: This may arise from a read error, as a much more abundant clone is one base away. The V gene is TRBV9, the J gene TRBJ2-5, with 9 bases identical to TRBD2. V shed 5 bases and J 11 bases; nucleotides not matched to a gene: 13. CDR1 is SGDLS, CDR2 YYNGEE, per germline. The length of the CDR3 is 14 residues. In DNA form, the CDR3 reads TGTGCCAGCAGAGCGGGAGGCAATGACAATGAGCAGTACTTC. It translates to CASRAGGNDNEQYF.